Listed below are T cell receptor beta chains from one sample, sequenced in a study of T-cell reconstitution after alpha-beta-depleted transplantation in children. TCRdb fed the PCR reads into MiXCR, producing one record per CDR3 protein. The data contain about 260,000 distinct CDR3 sequences, approximately 8.9% of them seen just once; the ten biggest clones take up under 8%. The sample consisted of PBMCs, mostly from graft donor cells, taken 180 days after TCRalphabeta/CD19-depleted stem cell transplant. The receptors stem from a male patient under 18 who had a stem cell transplant for acute lymphoblastic leukemia, so the T cells may come from the graft donor. CDR3s include the opening cysteine and the closing phenylalanine or tryptophan. The D gene is left open where the match is weak. Only some rows state a clone size, as once, few, many or a class for expanded clones.

v_gene	abundance	len	j_gene	d_gene	CDR3nt	CDR3aa
TRBV6-2/TRBV6-3	many	17	TRBJ1-5	-	TGTGCCAGCAGCTTTAGGGGAGGGGGTAATAGCAATCAGCCCCAGCATTTT	CASSFRGGGNSNQPQHF
TRBV4-1	many	16	TRBJ2-1	-	TGCGCCAGCAGCCAAGGGACATCCCTCTCCTACAATGAGCAGTTCTTC	CASSQGTSLSYNEQFF
TRBV20-1	many	15	TRBJ2-2	TRBD1	TGCAGTGCCTTAGCGCCCAGACAGGGCACCGGGGAGCTGTTTTTT	CSALAPRQGTGELFF
TRBV9	-	18	TRBJ2-6	TRBD1	TGTGCCAGCAGCGTAGTCGCACAGGGGATCTCTGGGGCCAACGTCCTGACTTTC	CASSVVAQGISGANVLTF
TRBV20-1	-	14	TRBJ1-3	TRBD1	TGCAGTGCCACAGGGGTTAGCTCTGGAAACACCATATATTTT	CSATGVSSGNTIYF
TRBV25-1	many	16	TRBJ2-1	-	TGTGCCAGCAGTAATGCGTTTGCCGGGGCCTACAATGAGCAGTTCTTC	CASSNAFAGAYNEQFF
TRBV6-1	-	21	TRBJ2-1	-	TGTGCCAGCAGTGCGTGGTCTAGCCTAGGCCTAATTTTGAGCTCCTACAATGAGCAGTTCTTC	CASSAWSSLGLILSSYNEQFF
TRBV7-6	many	13	TRBJ2-7	-	TGTGCCAGCAGCTCTCGGGACCCCTACGAGCAGTACTTC	CASSSRDPYEQYF
TRBV29-1	many	11	TRBJ2-7	-	TGCAGCCCCGTGGGAGGCGGCGAGCAGTACTTC	CSPVGGGEQYF
TRBV21-1	few	17	TRBJ2-3	-	TGTGCCAGCAGCAAAGGAGGACTAGCGGCTAGCACAGATACGCAGTATTTT	CASSKGGLAASTDTQYF
TRBV5-1	many	14	TRBJ2-5	-	TGCGCCAGCAGCCCTGAGGGAGGAGGAGAGACCCAGTACTTC	CASSPEGGGETQYF
TRBV20-1	many	13	TRBJ1-1	-	TGCAGTGCTAGAGGGGCGGGGAACACTGAAGCTTTCTTT	CSARGAGNTEAFF
TRBV11-2	many	14	TRBJ2-5	-	TGTGCCAGCAGCTTAGTAGTCTACCAGGAGACCCAGTACTTC	CASSLVVYQETQYF
TRBV11-2	many	15	TRBJ2-7	TRBD2	TGTGCCAGCAGCGAATCCGGGACTAACCCCTACGAGCAGTACTTC	CASSESGTNPYEQYF
TRBV7-6	-	14	TRBJ1-2	TRBD1	TGTGCCAGCAGCTTAGGTCTGACAGGGGACGGCTACACCTTC	CASSLGLTGDGYTF
TRBV9	many	14	TRBJ2-3	-	TGTGCCAGCAGCGTAGGCCCGGTTACAGATACGCAGTATTTT	CASSVGPVTDTQYF
TRBV5-1	many	13	TRBJ2-7	-	TGCGCCAGCAGCTTTCGCGACAGGTACGAGCAGTACTTC	CASSFRDRYEQYF
TRBV7-7	-	13	TRBJ1-1	-	TGTGCCAGCAGCTATTCACTTAACACTGAAGCTTTCTTT	CASSYSLNTEAFF
TRBV7-9	many	15	TRBJ1-1	-	TGTGCCAGCAGCCCAAGAGGGAATATGAACACTGAAGCTTTCTTT	CASSPRGNMNTEAFF
TRBV20-1	many	14	TRBJ1-4	TRBD1	TGCAGTGCAGCTGGGACAGGGGTATTCGAAAAACTGTTTTTT	CSAAGTGVFEKLFF
TRBV6-2/TRBV6-3	many	15	TRBJ2-2	-	TGTGCCAGCAGTAGGAGGGAAAAGTACACCGGGGAGCTGTTTTTT	CASSRREKYTGELFF
TRBV27	many	15	TRBJ2-7	TRBD1	TGTGCCAGCAGCTTAACCGGGACAGCTTCCTACGAGCAGTACTTC	CASSLTGTASYEQYF
TRBV23-1	-	17	TRBJ2-7	TRBD1	TGCGCCAGCAGTCGGACTGGCCCAAAAGACAGGGATTACGAGCAGTACTTC	CASSRTGPKDRDYEQYF
TRBV19	many	13	TRBJ2-1	-	TGTGCCAGTAGTAGCGAATCCTACAATGAGCAGTTCTTC	CASSSESYNEQFF
TRBV12-5	few	18	TRBJ2-1	TRBD2	TGTGCTAGTGGGGGACTAGCGGGGGGGCCGACCCCCTACAATGAGCAGTTCTTC	CASGGLAGGPTPYNEQFF
TRBV12-3/TRBV12-4	many	13	TRBJ2-3	-	TGTGCCAGCACCCGAGACAGCACAGATACGCAGTATTTT	CASTRDSTDTQYF
TRBV4-2	many	15	TRBJ2-1	TRBD1	TGTGCCAGCAGCCCCTTCGGGACAGGGAACAATGAGCAGTTCTTC	CASSPFGTGNNEQFF
TRBV4-3	many	14	TRBJ2-1	-	TGCGCCAGCAGCCAAGATTGGGAGCGTGGTGAGCAGTTCTTC	CASSQDWERGEQFF
TRBV20-1	many	15	TRBJ2-5	-	TGCAGTGCTAGATGGATGGGCAGGGGCCAAGAGACCCAGTACTTC	CSARWMGRGQETQYF
TRBV11-2	many	15	TRBJ1-1	-	TGTGCCAGCAGCCCGCAGGGACATAGGACCACTGAAGCTTTCTTT	CASSPQGHRTTEAFF
TRBV29-1	many	15	TRBJ2-2	TRBD1	TGCAGCGTTGAAGGAGAGGACAGGGGGCTCGGGGAGCTGTTTTTT	CSVEGEDRGLGELFF
TRBV5-1	many	13	TRBJ1-1	-	TGCGCCAGCAGCTTGGCAGAATACACTGAAGCTTTCTTT	CASSLAEYTEAFF
TRBV7-8	few	15	TRBJ1-2	-	TGTGCCAGCGACACACATTGGGGCCTCCCATTCTCCTACACCTTC	CASDTHWGLPFSYTF
TRBV5-5	many	11	TRBJ2-7	-	TGTGCCAGCAGCTTGGATTACGAGCAGTACTTC	CASSLDYEQYF
TRBV28	many	14	TRBJ1-2	-	TGTGCCAGCAGCCTTAACGGGAATAACTATGGCTACACCTTC	CASSLNGNNYGYTF
TRBV12-3/TRBV12-4	many	15	TRBJ2-1	TRBD1	TGTGCCAGCAGTCCACAGGGGGCCGTGGACAATGAGCAGTTCTTC	CASSPQGAVDNEQFF
TRBV6-1	many	15	TRBJ2-2	-	TGTGCCAGCAGTAAGGGGTTCGCGAACACCGGGGAGCTGTTTTTT	CASSKGFANTGELFF
TRBV9	many	17	TRBJ2-5	TRBD2	TGTGCCAGCAGCGTAGGGGTTAGCGGGAGGAGGCAAGAGACCCAGTACTTC	CASSVGVSGRRQETQYF
TRBV18	many	13	TRBJ2-7	TRBD1	TGTGCCAGCTCACCGGACAGGGGGGCCGAGCAGTACTTC	CASSPDRGAEQYF
TRBV10-3	many	15	TRBJ2-5	TRBD1	TGTGCCATCAGTCGGGGACAGGGGCTTCAAGAGACCCAGTACTTC	CAISRGQGLQETQYF
TRBV12-3/TRBV12-4	many	14	TRBJ1-6	-	TGTGCCAGCAGTTTAACCCAGGGAAATTCACCCCTCCACTTT	CASSLTQGNSPLHF